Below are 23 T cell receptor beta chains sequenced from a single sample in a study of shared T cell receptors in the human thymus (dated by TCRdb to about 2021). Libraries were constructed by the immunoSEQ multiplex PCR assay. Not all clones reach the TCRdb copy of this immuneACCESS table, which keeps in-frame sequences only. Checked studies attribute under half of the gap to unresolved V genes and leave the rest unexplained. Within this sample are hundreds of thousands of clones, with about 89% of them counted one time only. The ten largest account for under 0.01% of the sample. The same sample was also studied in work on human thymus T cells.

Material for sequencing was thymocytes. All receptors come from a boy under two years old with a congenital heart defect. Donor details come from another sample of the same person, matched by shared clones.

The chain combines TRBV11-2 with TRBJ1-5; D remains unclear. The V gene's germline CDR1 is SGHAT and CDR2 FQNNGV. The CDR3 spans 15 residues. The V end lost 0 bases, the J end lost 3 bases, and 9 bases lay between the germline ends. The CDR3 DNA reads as TGTGCCAGCAGCTTAGATCTAAACCCCAATCAGCCCCAGCATTTT. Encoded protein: CASSLDLNPNQPQHF.

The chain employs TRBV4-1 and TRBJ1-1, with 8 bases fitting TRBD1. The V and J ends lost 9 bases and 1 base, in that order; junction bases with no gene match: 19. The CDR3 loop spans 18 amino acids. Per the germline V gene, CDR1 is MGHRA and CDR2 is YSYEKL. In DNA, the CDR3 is TGCGCCAGTACCGGGCGGGTGTCGACAGGGGAGACGAACACTGAAGCTTTCTTT. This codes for CASTGRVSTGETNTEAFF.

In DNA form, the CDR3 reads TGTGCCAGCTCGGACGGGACAACTGGGGTTGGCTACACCTTC. Translated: CASSDGTTGVGYTF. The chain combines TRBV18 with TRBJ1-2; a weak D match, TRBD1 (6 bases). The V end was cut by 6 bases, the J end by 7 bases, with 18 bases between. Germline loops: CDR1 KGHSH, CDR2 LQKENI. CDR3 length: 14 residues.

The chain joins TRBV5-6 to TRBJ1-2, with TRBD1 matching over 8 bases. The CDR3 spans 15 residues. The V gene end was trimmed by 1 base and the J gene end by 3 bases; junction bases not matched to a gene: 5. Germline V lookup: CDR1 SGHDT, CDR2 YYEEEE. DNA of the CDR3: TGTGCCAGCAGCTTGAAGTTGACAGGGGACTATGGCTACACCTTC. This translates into CASSLKLTGDYGYTF.

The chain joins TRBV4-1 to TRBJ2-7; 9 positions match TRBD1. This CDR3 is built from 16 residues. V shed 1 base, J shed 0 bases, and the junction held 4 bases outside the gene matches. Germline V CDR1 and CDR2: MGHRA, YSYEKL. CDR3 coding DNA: TGCGCCAGCAGCCAAGTAGGGACAGGGAGCTCCTACGAGCAGTACTTC. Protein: CASSQVGTGSSYEQYF.

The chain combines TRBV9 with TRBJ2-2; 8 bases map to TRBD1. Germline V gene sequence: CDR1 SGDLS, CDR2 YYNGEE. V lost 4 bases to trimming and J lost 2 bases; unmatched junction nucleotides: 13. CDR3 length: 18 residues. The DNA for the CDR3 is TGTGCCAGCAGCTTCCAACAGGGGGATAGTCTCAACACCGGGGAGCTGTTTTTT. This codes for CASSFQQGDSLNTGELFF.

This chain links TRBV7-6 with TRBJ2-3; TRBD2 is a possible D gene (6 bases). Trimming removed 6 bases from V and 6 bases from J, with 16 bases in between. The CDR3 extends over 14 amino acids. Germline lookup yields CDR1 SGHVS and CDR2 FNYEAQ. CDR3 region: CASRPISGDDTQYF. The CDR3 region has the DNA TGTGCCAGCAGACCAATATCGGGGGATGATACGCAGTATTTT.

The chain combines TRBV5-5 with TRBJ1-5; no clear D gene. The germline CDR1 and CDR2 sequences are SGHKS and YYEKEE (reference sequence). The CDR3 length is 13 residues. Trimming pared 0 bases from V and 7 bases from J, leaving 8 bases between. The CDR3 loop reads CASSLGQVQPQHF. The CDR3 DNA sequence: TGTGCCAGCAGCTTGGGGCAGGTCCAGCCCCAGCATTTT.

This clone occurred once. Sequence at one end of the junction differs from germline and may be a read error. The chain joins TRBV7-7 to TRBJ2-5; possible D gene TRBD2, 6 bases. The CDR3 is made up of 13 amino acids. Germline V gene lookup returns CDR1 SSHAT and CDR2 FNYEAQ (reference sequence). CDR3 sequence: CASSCQAGETQYF. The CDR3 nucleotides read TGTGCTAGCAGCTGCCAGGCGGGGGAGACCCAGTACTTC.

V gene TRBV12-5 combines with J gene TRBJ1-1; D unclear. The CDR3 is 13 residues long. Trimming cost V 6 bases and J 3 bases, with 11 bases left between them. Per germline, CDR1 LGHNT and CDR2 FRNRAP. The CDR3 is CASGTPPDTEAFF. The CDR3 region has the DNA TGTGCTAGTGGCACCCCCCCAGACACTGAAGCTTTCTTT.

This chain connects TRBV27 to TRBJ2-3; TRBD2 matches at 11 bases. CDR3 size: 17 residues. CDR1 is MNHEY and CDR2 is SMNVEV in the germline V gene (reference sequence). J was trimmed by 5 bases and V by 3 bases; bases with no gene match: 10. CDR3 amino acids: CASSFRLAGYSRDTQYF. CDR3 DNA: TGTGCCAGCAGTTTTCGACTAGCGGGATACAGTCGAGATACGCAGTATTTT.

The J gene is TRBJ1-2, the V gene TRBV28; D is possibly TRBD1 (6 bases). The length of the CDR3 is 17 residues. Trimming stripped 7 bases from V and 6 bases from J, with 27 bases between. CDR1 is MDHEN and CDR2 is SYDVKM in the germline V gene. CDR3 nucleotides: TGTGCCAGCACTATGCCCCGATCAGGGGAGTCCGGTAATGGCTACACCTTC. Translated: CASTMPRSGESGNGYTF.

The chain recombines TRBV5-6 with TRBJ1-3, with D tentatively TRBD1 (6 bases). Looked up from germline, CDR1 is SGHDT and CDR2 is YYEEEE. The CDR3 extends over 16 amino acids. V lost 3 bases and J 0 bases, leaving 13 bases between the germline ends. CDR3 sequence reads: CASSCNTGNSGNTIYF. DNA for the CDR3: TGTGCCAGCAGCTGCAATACAGGGAACTCTGGAAACACCATATATTTT.

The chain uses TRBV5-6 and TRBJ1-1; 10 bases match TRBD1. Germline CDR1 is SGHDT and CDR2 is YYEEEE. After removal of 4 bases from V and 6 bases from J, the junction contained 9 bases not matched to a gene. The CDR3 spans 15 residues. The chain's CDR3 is CASSLRQGAAAEAFF. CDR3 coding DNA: TGTGCCAGCAGCCTAAGACAGGGGGCGGCGGCTGAAGCTTTCTTT.

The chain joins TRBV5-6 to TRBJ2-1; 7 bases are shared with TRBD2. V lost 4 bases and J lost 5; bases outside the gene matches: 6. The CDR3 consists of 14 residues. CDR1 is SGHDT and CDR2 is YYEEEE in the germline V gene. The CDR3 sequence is CASSTQRGDNEQFF. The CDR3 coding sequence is TGTGCCAGCAGCACCCAACGGGGGGACAATGAGCAGTTCTTC. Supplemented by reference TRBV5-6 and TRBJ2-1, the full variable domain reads DAGVTQSPTHLIKTRGQQVTLRCSPKSGHDTVSWYQQALGQGPQFIFQYYEEEERQRGNFPDRFSGHQFPNYSSELNVNALLLGDSALYLCASSTQRGDNEQFFGPGTRLTVL.

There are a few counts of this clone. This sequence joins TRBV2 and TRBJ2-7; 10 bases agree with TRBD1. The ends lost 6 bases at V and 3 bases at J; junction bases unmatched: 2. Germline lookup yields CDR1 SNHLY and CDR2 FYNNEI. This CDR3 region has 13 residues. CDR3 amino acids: CASSRDRGYEQYF. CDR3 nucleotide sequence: TGTGCCAGCAGCCGGGACAGGGGCTACGAGCAGTACTTC.

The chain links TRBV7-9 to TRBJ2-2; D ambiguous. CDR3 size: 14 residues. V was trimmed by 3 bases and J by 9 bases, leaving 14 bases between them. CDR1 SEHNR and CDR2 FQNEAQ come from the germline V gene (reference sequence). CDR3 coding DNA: TGTGCCAGCAGCTTGTACCAGTCTCAGAGGGAGCTGTTTTTT. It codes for CASSLYQSQRELFF.

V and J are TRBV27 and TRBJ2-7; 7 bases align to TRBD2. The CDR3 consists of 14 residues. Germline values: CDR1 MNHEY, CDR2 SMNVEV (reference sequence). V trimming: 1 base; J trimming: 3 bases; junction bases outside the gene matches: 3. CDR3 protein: CASSLYGDYYEQYF. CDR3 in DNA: TGTGCCAGCAGTTTATACGGGGACTACTACGAGCAGTACTTC.

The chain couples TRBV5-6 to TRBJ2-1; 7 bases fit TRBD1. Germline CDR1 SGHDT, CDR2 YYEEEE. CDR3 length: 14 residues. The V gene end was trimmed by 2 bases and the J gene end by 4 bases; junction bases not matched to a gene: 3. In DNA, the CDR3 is TGTGCCAGCAGCTTAGGACAGGTATACAATGAGCAGTTCTTC. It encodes CASSLGQVYNEQFF.

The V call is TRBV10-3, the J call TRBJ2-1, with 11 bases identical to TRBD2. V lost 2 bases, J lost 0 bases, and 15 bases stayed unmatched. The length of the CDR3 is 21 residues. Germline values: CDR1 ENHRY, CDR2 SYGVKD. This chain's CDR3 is CAISEATPGLAVQSSYNEQFF. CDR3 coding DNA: TGTGCCATCAGTGAGGCCACTCCGGGACTAGCGGTCCAGAGCTCCTACAATGAGCAGTTCTTC.

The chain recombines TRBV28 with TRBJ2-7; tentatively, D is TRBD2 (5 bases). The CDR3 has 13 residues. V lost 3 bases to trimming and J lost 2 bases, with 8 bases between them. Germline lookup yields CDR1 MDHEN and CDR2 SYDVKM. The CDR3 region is CASSFLGAYEQYF. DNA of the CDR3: TGTGCCAGCAGTTTTCTGGGAGCCTACGAGCAGTACTTC.

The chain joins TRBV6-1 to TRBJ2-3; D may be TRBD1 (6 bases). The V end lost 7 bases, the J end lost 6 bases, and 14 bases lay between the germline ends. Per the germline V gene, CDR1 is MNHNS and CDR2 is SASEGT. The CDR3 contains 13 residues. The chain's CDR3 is CASNSRGGDTQYF. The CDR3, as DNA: TGTGCCAGCAACTCCAGGGGCGGCGATACGCAGTATTTT.

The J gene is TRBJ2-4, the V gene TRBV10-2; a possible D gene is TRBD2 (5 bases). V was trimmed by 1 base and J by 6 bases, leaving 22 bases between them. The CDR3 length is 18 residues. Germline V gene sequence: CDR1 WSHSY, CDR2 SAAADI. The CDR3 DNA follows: TGCGCCAGCAGTGAGTTACTGGACCGGGGTTGGCAAGGAAACATTCAGTACTTC. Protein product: CASSELLDRGWQGNIQYF.